These 11 T cell receptor beta chains came from one sample sequenced in a study of CD8+ T cells in alopecia areata. Treatment: oral pan-JAK inhibitor, 5-10 mg twice daily. Isolated RNA was reverse transcribed into cDNA used as the sequencing template. The data were produced by immunoSEQ multiplex PCR, yet TCRdb's version contains in-frame clones alone and is incomplete. The profile shows about 140,000 clones, about 88% of them singletons. This specimen was CD8+ T cells sorted from blood, taken at week 4, from a patient treated with tofacitinib. These receptors were collected from a human donor with alopecia areata.

The chain combines TRBV7-9 with TRBJ2-5, with 8 bases fitting TRBD2. The CDR3 covers 15 residues. Germline CDR1 is SEHNR and CDR2 is FQNEAQ (reference sequence). V lost 5 bases to trimming and J lost 2 bases; unmatched junction nucleotides: 7. CDR3 DNA: TGTGCCAGCAGCGCGCCCGGGACTAGACAAGAGACCCAGTACTTC. This codes for CASSAPGTRQETQYF.

The V gene is TRBV29-1, the J gene TRBJ1-1, with 7 positions matching TRBD1. Germline V gene data show CDR1 as SQVTM and CDR2 as ANQGSEA. The trim removed 3 bases at V and 11 bases at J, leaving 9 bases unmatched. The CDR3 length is 12 residues. CDR3 residues: CSVEGQPAAAFF. Written as DNA, the CDR3 is TGCAGCGTTGAGGGACAGCCGGCCGCGGCTTTCTTT. The full variable domain, rest sourced from reference TRBV29-1 and TRBJ1-1, is SAVISQKPSRDICQRGTSLTIQCQVDSQVTMMFWYRQQPGQSLTLIATANQGSEATYESGFVIDKFPISRPNLTFSTLTVSNMSPEDSSIYLCSVEGQPAAAFFGQGTRLTVV.

Here the CDR3 reads CASSDLDRHTGELFF. In nucleotides, the CDR3 is TGTGCCAGCAGCGACCTCGACAGACACACCGGGGAGCTGTTTTTT. The V call is TRBV7-9, the J call TRBJ2-2; maybe TRBD1 (5 bases). Per germline, CDR1 SEHNR and CDR2 FQNEAQ (reference sequence). V was cut by 5 bases and J by 3 bases, with 13 bases left in between. CDR3 size: 15 residues.

The sample holds a few counts of this clone. The chain is built from TRBV14 and TRBJ2-2, with 9 bases identical to TRBD1. V gave up 4 bases and J gave up 1 base; unmatched junction bases: 4. This CDR3 has 16 amino acids. Germline CDR1 SGHDN, CDR2 FVKESK. The CDR3 protein is CASSPWTGVNTGELFF. The CDR3 nucleotides are TGTGCCAGCAGCCCCTGGACAGGGGTGAACACCGGGGAGCTGTTTTTT. Looking up the rest from reference TRBV14 and TRBJ2-2 gives the full variable domain: EAGVTQFPSHSVIEKGQTVTLRCDPISGHDNLYWYRRVMGKEIKFLLHFVKESKQDESGMPNNRFLAERTGGTYSTLKVQPAELEDSGVYFCASSPWTGVNTGELFFGEGSRLTVL.

The chain is built from TRBV14 and TRBJ1-4; TRBD1 aligns across 8 bases. Germline CDR1 is SGHDN and CDR2 is FVKESK. The CDR3 has 15 residues. With V trimmed by 4 bases and J by 6 bases, 7 bases remained unmatched. The CDR3 protein is CASSRSGTGYEKLFF. CDR3 bases: TGTGCCAGCAGCCGTTCCGGGACAGGCTATGAAAAACTGTTTTTT.

The genes are TRBV9 and TRBJ2-3; tentative D call: TRBD1 (5 bases). The CDR3 totals 16 residues. The V gene lost 2 bases and the J gene lost 4 bases, with 17 bases spanning the gap. Germline V gives CDR1 SGDLS, CDR2 YYNGEE. DNA of the CDR3: TGTGCCAGCAGCGTCCGTTCCAGCAAGGGGCCAGATACGCAGTATTTT. The encoded protein is CASSVRSSKGPDTQYF.

This clone was seen just once. In DNA form, the CDR3 reads TGTGCCAGCAGCTTAGGGACAGTCGATCAGCCCCAGCATTTT. This sequence encodes CASSLGTVDQPQHF. This chain links TRBV7-9 with TRBJ1-5; weak D call: TRBD1 (6 bases). The germline V gene has CDR1 SEHNR and CDR2 FQNEAQ (reference sequence). The CDR3 length is 14 residues. V was shortened by 1 base and J by 5 bases, with 9 bases between the two germline ends.

The chain has TRBV5-4 and TRBJ1-2; the D gene is possibly TRBD1 (6 bases). Between the trimmed V and J ends, which lost 4 bases and 5 bases, there was a span of 9 bases. From germline, CDR1 is SGHNT and CDR2 YYREEE (reference sequence). The CDR3 is 12 amino acids. The CDR3 nucleotides are TGTGCCAGCAGCACAGGGACATATGGCTACACCTTC. Residues: CASSTGTYGYTF.

This clone has more than one count but fewer than ten. The CDR3 is CASSVHGVQGLNEKLFF. The CDR3 DNA is TGTGCCAGCAGTGTCCACGGTGTACAGGGATTAAACGAAAAACTGTTTTTT. V gene TRBV6-1 combines with J gene TRBJ1-4, with a tentative D call TRBD1 (6 bases). Germline CDR1 and CDR2: MNHNS and SASEGT. This CDR3 region has 17 residues. V lost 4 bases and J lost 8, with 23 bases in between.

This sequence joins TRBV29-1 and TRBJ2-7, with 7 positions matching TRBD1. This CDR3 is built from 11 residues. Germline V gene data show CDR1 as SQVTM and CDR2 as ANQGSEA. Trimming removed 4 bases from V and 6 bases from J; junction bases left unmatched: 3. CDR3 nucleotide sequence: TGCAGCGTTGTAGGGGGCGGCGAGCAGTACTTC. This encodes CSVVGGGEQYF.

The chain couples TRBV5-4 to TRBJ2-1, with D perhaps TRBD1 (6 bases). Deletions cut 7 bases from V and 0 bases from J, with 11 bases between. Germline V lookup: CDR1 SGHNT, CDR2 YYREEE (reference sequence). CDR3 length: 14 amino acids. The CDR3 DNA follows: TGTGCCAGCCGGGACATCGTCTCCTACAATGAGCAGTTCTTC. This codes for CASRDIVSYNEQFF.